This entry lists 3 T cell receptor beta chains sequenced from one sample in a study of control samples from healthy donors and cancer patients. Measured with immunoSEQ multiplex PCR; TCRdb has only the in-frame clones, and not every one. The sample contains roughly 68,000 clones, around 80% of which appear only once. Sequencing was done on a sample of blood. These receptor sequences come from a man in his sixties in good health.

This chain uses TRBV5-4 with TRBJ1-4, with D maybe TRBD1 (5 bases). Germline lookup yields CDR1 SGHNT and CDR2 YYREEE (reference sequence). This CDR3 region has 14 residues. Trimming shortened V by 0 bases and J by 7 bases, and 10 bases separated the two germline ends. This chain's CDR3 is CASSLGAGSEKLFF. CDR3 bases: TGTGCCAGCAGCTTGGGGGCAGGGAGTGAAAAACTGTTTTTT.

CDR3 in DNA: TGTGCCTGGAGTGTACGGAGGGGTGCCTACAATGAGCAGTTCTTC. Encoded protein: CAWSVRRGAYNEQFF. This chain uses TRBV30 with TRBJ2-1; D may be TRBD2 (6 bases). CDR3 length: 15 residues. Trimming stripped 0 bases from V and 2 bases from J, with 11 bases between. CDR1 and CDR2 from the germline V gene are GTSNPN and SVGIG (reference sequence). Variable domain in full (rest from reference TRBV30 and TRBJ2-1): SQTIHQWPATLVQPVGSPLSLECTVEGTSNPNLYWYRQAAGRGLQLLFYSVGIGQISSEVPQNLSASRPQDRQFILSSKKLLLSDSGFYLCAWSVRRGAYNEQFFGPGTRLTVL.

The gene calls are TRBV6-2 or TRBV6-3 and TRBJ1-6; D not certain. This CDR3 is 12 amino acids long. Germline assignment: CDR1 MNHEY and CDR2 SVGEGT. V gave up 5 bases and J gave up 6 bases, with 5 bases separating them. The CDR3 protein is CASSDLNSPLHF. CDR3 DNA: TGTGCCAGCAGTGACCTTAATTCACCCCTCCACTTT.